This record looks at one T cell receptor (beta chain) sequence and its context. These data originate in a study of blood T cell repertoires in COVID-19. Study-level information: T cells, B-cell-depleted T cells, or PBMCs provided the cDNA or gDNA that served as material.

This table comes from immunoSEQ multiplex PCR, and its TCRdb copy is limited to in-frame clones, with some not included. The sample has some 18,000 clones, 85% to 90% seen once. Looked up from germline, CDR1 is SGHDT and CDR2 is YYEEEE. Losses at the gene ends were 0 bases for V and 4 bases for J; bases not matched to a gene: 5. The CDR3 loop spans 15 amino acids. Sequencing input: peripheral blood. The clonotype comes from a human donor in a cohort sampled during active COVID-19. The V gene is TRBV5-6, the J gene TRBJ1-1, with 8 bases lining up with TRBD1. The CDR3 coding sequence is TGTGCCAGCAGCTTGGTGGACAGGGTTGTCACTGAAGCTTTCTTT. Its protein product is CASSLVDRVVTEAFF.